The sequence of this TCR beta chain was determined in a study of chemoradiotherapy in HPV16-positive cancers. This CDR3 is built from 18 residues. Per the germline V gene, CDR1 is GTSNPN and CDR2 is SVGIG (reference sequence). The V gene end was trimmed by 3 bases and the J gene end by 4 bases; junction bases not matched to a gene: 13. Repeated repertoire sampling spanned the course of chemoradiotherapy. The assay was immunoSEQ multiplex PCR, and TCRdb's table has in-frame clones only and misses some. Found here are about 27,000 clones, roughly 92% of them singletons; the top ten hold over 15%. In this sample, this clone turned up once.

The clonotype was recovered from a human donor with HPV-associated anogenital cancer. This chain joins TRBV30 and TRBJ2-2; 11 bases line up with TRBD2. The sample here was blood, taken from a patient who underwent chemoradiotherapy. The CDR3 DNA reads as TGTGCCTGGAGCGAGGAACTAGCGGGAGCGCGAGGCACCGGGGAGCTGTTTTTT. Translated: CAWSEELAGARGTGELFF.